This TCR beta chain was documented in a study of T cell responses to AZD1222 COVID-19 vaccine (TCRdb year 2021). For the study in its entirety: TCR sequencing covered some 250 trial participants: approximately 200 given two doses of AZD1222 and around 26 given two doses of MenACWY control vaccine. Trial participants were enrolled into age subgroups of 18-55, 56-69 and 70-plus years, which contained approximately 150, 30 and 60 TCR-sequenced participants, respectively. Findings and caveats that apply to the study as a whole: A significant rise in spike-specific TCR breadth and depth was observed after two AZD1222 doses relative to day 0 and relative to MenACWY recipients. No day 14 peak-response samples were available, so repertoires were characterized only after the peak T cell response. Reportedly, close to half of the unique spike-specific TCRs recognized epitopes lying outside the regions that are mutated in the B.1.351 and B.1.1.7 variants. Participants were mostly white British and included more females than males, and it was suggested by the authors that clonal diversity may have been underestimated. Conclusions about previously exposed vaccinees are limited because only six or seven AZD1222 recipients were SARS-CoV-2 seropositive at baseline. The whole spike protein was spanned by vaccine-associated CD4 TCRs, and dominant responses were seen in regions 160-218 and 743-854. In the small 56-69-year group, the increase in depth fell short of significance, most likely because of low power.

The time point label of this sample denotes: about 28 days (+/-7) after the second vaccine dose. AZD1222 recipients whose second dose came at about 4 weeks and those whose second dose came at about 12 weeks were combined into one group, since spike-specific TCR depth and breadth did not differ between the two schedules. The vaccinee samples were drawn from two UK trials, COV001 and COV002, one of which was a single-blind randomized controlled phase 2/3 trial testing AZD1222 (ChAdOx1 nCoV-19) in healthy adults. Trial participant PBMC samples were collected at day 0 and day 28 after the second dose for TCRbeta chain sequencing. The CDR3 regions of human TCRbeta chains were analyzed by immunosequencing. The source study handled its data this way. TCRs in the repertoires were compared against a reference library of SARS-CoV-2-specific TCRs that had been generated with the MIRA antigen-specificity platform. Breadth meant the fraction of unique TCRs that were SARS-CoV-2-associated, whereas depth meant the fraction of total T cells that were SARS-CoV-2-associated. Using the MIRA data, every spike-specific TCR was mapped to the spike region that the TCR reacted to and assigned to either a CD4 or a CD8 class. Log10-transformed breadth and depth values were compared by one-way ANOVA with Sidak's multiple comparisons tests. TCRdb mirrors the immuneACCESS table, restricted to in-frame sequences. Some clones are absent from its copies; in checked studies, under half trace to an unresolved V gene, and the reason for the others is unknown. The V and J calls and clone size are taken from that table; D and trimming were inferred from the DNA. The sample profile shows hundreds of thousands of clones; almost 95% of them were found once. Clones ranked in the top ten supply roughly 0.51% of the sample.

Worth noting for this clone: This clone's antigen is unknown. Per-base quality was not reported, and no clone a single base away is much larger than it.

The TCR originated in an adult who received the AZD1222 COVID-19 vaccine. This specimen consisted of peripheral blood, obtained 28 days after the second AZD1222 dose.

The DNA sequence is TGTGCCAGCAGCCAGCGGGGGCAAGAGACCCAGTACTTC. The translation is CASSQRGQETQYF. The chain uses TRBV3-1 (or the pseudogene TRBV3-2) and TRBJ2-5; TRBD2 matches 7 bases in the middle. There are 13 amino acids in the CDR3, from cysteine to phenylalanine inclusive. Only the CDR3 region is kept as DNA, spanning 39 bases read in frame from base 1. Via the germline V gene (reference sequence), CDR1 is LGHDT and CDR2 YNNKEL. The germline V end is reduced by 3 bases and the J end by 2 bases; junction bases left unmatched: 0.